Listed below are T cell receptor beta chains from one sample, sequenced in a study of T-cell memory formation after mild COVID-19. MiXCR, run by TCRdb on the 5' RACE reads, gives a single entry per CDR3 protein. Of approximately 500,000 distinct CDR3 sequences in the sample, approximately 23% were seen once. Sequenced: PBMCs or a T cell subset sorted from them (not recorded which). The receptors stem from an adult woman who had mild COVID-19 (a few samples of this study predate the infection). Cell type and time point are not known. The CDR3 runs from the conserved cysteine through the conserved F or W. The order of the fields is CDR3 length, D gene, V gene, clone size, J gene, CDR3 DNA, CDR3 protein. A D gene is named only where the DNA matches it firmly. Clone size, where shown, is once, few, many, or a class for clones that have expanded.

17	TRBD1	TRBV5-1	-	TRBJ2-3	TGCGCCAGCAGCTTGGATCACAGGGGCCCGAACACAGATACGCAGTATTTT	CASSLDHRGPNTDTQYF
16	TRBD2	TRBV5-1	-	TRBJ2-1	TGCGCCAGCAGCCGGGGACTAGCGGGACCCTACAATGAGCAGTTCTTC	CASSRGLAGPYNEQFF
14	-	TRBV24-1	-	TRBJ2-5	TGTGCCACCAGTGATCCCGACGGTCTGGAGACCCAGTACTTC	CATSDPDGLETQYF
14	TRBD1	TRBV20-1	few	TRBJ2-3	TGCAGTGCTAGTCTGGGACAGGGACCAGATACGCAGTATTTT	CSASLGQGPDTQYF
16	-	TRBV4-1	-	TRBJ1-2	TGCGCCAGCAGCCACACTCCCGGGACCAGAGGAGGAGGCTACACCTTC	CASSHTPGTRGGGYTF
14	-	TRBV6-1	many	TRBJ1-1	TGTGCCAGCAGTGAACAGGGAAGCAGCACTGAAGCTTTCTTT	CASSEQGSSTEAFF
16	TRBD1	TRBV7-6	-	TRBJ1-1	TGTGCCAGCAGCCCGAGACAGGGGGCGCCGAACACTGAAGCTTTCTTT	CASSPRQGAPNTEAFF
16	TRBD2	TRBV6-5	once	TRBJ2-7	TGTGCCAGCAGTTACTTAACTAGCGGGAAGCGCTACGAGCAGTACTTC	CASSYLTSGKRYEQYF
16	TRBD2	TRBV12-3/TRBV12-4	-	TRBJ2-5	TGTGCCAGCAGTTTGGTTACGGGCGGGGGGGCAGAGACCCAGTACTTC	CASSLVTGGGAETQYF
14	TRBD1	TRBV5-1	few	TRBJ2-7	TGCGCCAGCAGCTTGAGGACAGGGCTGGACGAGCAGTACTTC	CASSLRTGLDEQYF
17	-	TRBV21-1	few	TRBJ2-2	TGTGCCAGCAGCAAAACCGGACAGGGGGCGCGCACCGGGGAGCTGTTTTTT	CASSKTGQGARTGELFF
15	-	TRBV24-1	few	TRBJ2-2	TGTGCCACCAGTGAGAGGACAGTAGGCACCGGGGAGCTGTTTTTT	CATSERTVGTGELFF
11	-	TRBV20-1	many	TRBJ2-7	TGCAGCCGATCAAGGGGCAACGAGCAGTACTTC	CSRSRGNEQYF
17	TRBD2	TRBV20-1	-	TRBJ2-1	TGCAGTGCTAGTACGGGGGCCCTAGCGGGGGGTACGAATGAGCAGTTCTTC	CSASTGALAGGTNEQFF
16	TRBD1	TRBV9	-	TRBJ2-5	TGTGCCAGCAGCGTGGACCCAGGGGGCGCGGGGGAGACCCAGTACTTC	CASSVDPGGAGETQYF
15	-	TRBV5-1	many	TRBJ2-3	TGCGCCAGCAGCCTAGGGGTAGCCTTCACAGATACGCAGTATTTT	CASSLGVAFTDTQYF
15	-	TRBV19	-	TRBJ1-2	TGTGCCAGTAGTGCCCAGGGGTCCCCGGGCTATGGCTACACCTTC	CASSAQGSPGYGYTF
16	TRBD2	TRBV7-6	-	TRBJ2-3	TGTGCCAGCAGCCCCGGACTAGTTGGATTATGGGATACGCAGTATTTT	CASSPGLVGLWDTQYF
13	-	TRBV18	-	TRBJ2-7	TGTGCCAGCTCAACCTCTAGCGCCTACGAGCAGTACTTC	CASSTSSAYEQYF
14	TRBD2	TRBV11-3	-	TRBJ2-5	TGTGCCAGCAGCCCTAGCGGGACGCGACGGACCCAGTACTTC	CASSPSGTRRTQYF
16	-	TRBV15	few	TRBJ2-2	TGTGCCACCAGCAGTATTCGGGTTTCGAACACCGGGGAGCTGTTTTTT	CATSSIRVSNTGELFF
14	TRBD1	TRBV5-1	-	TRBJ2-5	TGCGCCAGCAGTTGGAGGGACAGGGTCGAGACCCAGTACTTC	CASSWRDRVETQYF
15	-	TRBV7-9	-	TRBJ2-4	TGTGCCAGCAGCTCGAGCGGCTCAGCCAAAAACATTCAGTACTTC	CASSSSGSAKNIQYF
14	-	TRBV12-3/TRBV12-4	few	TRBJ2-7	TGTGCCAGCAGCCCCGCCGGCTCTCGCTACGAGCAGTACTTC	CASSPAGSRYEQYF
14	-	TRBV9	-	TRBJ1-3	TGTGCCAGCAGCGAAGCGGGAGTTGGAAACACCATATATTTT	CASSEAGVGNTIYF
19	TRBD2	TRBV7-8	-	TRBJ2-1	TGTGCCAGCAGCTATGCGGCTAGCGGGGGGGATAGCTCCTACAATGAGCAGTTCTTC	CASSYAASGGDSSYNEQFF
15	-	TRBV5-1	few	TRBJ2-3	TGCGCCAGCAGCTTGGACCCGGGGGCCACAGATACGCAGTATTTT	CASSLDPGATDTQYF
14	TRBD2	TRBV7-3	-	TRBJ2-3	TGTGCCAGCAGCTTAGGCGGGAGTAAAGATACGCAGTATTTT	CASSLGGSKDTQYF
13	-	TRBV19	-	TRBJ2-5	TGTGCCAGTAGTGCGATGATACAAGAGACCCAGTACTTC	CASSAMIQETQYF
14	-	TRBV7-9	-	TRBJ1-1	TGTGCCAGCACCCTTCGGACAGAGGACACTGAAGCTTTCTTT	CASTLRTEDTEAFF
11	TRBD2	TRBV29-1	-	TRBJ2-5	TGCAGCGCCTGGGGGGGGGAGACCCAGTACTTC	CSAWGGETQYF
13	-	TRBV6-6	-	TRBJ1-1	TGTGCCAGCAGTTACGCCTTGCTGGGGGAAGCTTTCTTT	CASSYALLGEAFF
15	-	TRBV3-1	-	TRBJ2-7	TGTGCCAGCAGCCTTTTACAGGGTGAATCCTACGAGCAGTACTTC	CASSLLQGESYEQYF
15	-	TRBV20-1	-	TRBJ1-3	TGCAGTGCCCCTCCCGGGGCGCACCGTCGAGACACCATATATTTT	CSAPPGAHRRDTIYF
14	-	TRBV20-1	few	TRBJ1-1	TGCAGTGCTAGTACGGGACAATTGAACACTGAAGCTTTCTTT	CSASTGQLNTEAFF
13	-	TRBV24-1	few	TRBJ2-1	TGTGCCACCAGTGATGTATACCGCAATGAGCAGTTCTTC	CATSDVYRNEQFF
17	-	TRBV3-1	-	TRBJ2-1	TGTGCCAGCAGCCAACTCCCTCTCGGAGGGAGTGGGAATGAGCAGTTCTTC	CASSQLPLGGSGNEQFF
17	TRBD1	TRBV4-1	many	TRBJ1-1	TGCGCCAGCAGCTCCCTAGGGGACAGGGTAATGAACACTGAAGCTTTCTTT	CASSSLGDRVMNTEAFF
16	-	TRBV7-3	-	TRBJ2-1	TGTGCCAGCAGCGACGCAGGTGGGTCCCCCTACAATGAGCAGTTCTTC	CASSDAGGSPYNEQFF
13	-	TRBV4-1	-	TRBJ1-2	TGCGCCAGCAGCCAACGCGACTCTCCTAGCTACACCTTC	CASSQRDSPSYTF
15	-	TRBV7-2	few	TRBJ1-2	TGTGCCAGCAGCTTAGGACTGCCATCACAGGGCCCCTACACCTTC	CASSLGLPSQGPYTF
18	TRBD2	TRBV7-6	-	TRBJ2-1	TGTGCCAGCAGCTTATCCCCACTAGCGGGGGTCTTATTGCATGAGCAGTCCTTC	CASSLSPLAGVLLHEQSF
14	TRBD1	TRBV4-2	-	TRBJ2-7	TGTGCCAGCAGCCAAGAGTGGACGACAGGGGGAGGGTACTTC	CASSQEWTTGGGYF
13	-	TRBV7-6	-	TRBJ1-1	TGTGCCAGCAGCTTAGGACAGCAAAAACAAGCTTTCTTT	CASSLGQQKQAFF
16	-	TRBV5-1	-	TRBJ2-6	TGCGCCAGCAGCTTGGAATGGGGTGGTGGGGCCAACGTCCTGACTTTC	CASSLEWGGGANVLTF
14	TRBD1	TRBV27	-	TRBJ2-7	TGTGCCATCGCTCGGGGACAGGGGGTACAGGAGCAGTACTTC	CAIARGQGVQEQYF
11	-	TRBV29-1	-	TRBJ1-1	TGCAGCGTAGGACATATCTCTGAAGCTTTCTTT	CSVGHISEAFF
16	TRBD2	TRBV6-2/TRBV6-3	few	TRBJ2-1	TGTGCCAGCAGTTACTCGATAGCGGGAGGTCCCGATGAGCAGTTCTTC	CASSYSIAGGPDEQFF
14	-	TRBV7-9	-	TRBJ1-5	TGTGCCAGCAGCTTAGGGACACTCAATCAGCCCCAGCATTTT	CASSLGTLNQPQHF